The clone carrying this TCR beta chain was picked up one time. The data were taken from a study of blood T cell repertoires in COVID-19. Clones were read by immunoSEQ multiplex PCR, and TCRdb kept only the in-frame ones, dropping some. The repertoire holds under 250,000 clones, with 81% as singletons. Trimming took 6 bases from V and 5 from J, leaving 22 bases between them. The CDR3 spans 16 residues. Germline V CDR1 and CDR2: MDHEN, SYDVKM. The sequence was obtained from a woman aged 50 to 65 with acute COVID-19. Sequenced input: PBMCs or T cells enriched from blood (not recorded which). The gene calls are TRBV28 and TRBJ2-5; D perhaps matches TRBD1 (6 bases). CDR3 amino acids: CASSQNGQSESETQYF. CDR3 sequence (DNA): TGTGCCAGCAGCCAGAACGGACAGTCCGAGTCGGAGACCCAGTACTTC. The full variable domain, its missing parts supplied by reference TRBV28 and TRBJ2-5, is DVKVTQSSRYLVKRTGEKVFLECVQDMDHENMFWYRQDPGLGLRLIYFSYDVKMKEKGDIPEGYSVSREKKERFSLILESASTNQTSMYLCASSQNGQSESETQYFGPGTRLLVL.